The text below deals with one TCR beta chain. The data are from a study of blood T cell repertoires in COVID-19. Sequencing was performed with immunoSEQ multiplex PCR; in TCRdb, only in-frame clones are kept and a portion is missing. Of roughly 410,000 clones in the sample, about 90% were seen once. The germline V gene has CDR1 LGHNA and CDR2 YNFKEQ. There are 14 residues in the CDR3. Trimming cost V 3 bases and J 5 bases, with 13 bases left between them. The material sequenced was peripheral blood. The J gene is TRBJ2-5, the V gene TRBV4-2; D gene uncertain. The clonotype was recovered from a woman in her fifties or sixties with COVID-19, enrolled during active disease. The CDR3 region has the DNA TGTGCCAGCAGCCAGGTTGTTGCACGGGAGACCCAGTACTTC. It codes for CASSQVVARETQYF.